The entry that follows covers one TCR beta chain sequence. The sort gate was single viable CD3+CD4+CD8-CD45RO+ cells for memory CD4+ T cells. The authors' processing: After removing out-of-frame reads, approximately 2.2 million distinct TCRbeta sequences remained. Data came from immunoSEQ multiplex PCR; TCRdb stores just in-frame clones and leaves some out. That table is the source of V, J and clone size, and D and trimming were worked out from the DNA. The data hold tens of thousands of clones, with approximately 86% observed a single time. The trim removed 1 base at V and 2 bases at J, leaving 3 bases unmatched. This CDR3 has 15 amino acids. Germline V lookup: CDR1 SGHTA, CDR2 FQGNSA. These data belong to a study of memory CD4+ T cells and cytomegalovirus serostatus. Study-wide background: Of the healthy Belgian adults, 9 were CMV seropositive and about 24 seronegative.

The chain links TRBV7-2 to TRBJ2-5, with 8 bases aligning to TRBD1. The sequenced material came from memory CD4+ T cells from blood. The receptor comes from an adult in good health and CMV-seronegative. Some clones in this sample may be carry-over from other donors' samples. The CDR3 reads CASSLGQGRQETQYF. DNA of the CDR3: TGTGCCAGCAGCTTAGGACAGGGGCGACAAGAGACCCAGTACTTC.